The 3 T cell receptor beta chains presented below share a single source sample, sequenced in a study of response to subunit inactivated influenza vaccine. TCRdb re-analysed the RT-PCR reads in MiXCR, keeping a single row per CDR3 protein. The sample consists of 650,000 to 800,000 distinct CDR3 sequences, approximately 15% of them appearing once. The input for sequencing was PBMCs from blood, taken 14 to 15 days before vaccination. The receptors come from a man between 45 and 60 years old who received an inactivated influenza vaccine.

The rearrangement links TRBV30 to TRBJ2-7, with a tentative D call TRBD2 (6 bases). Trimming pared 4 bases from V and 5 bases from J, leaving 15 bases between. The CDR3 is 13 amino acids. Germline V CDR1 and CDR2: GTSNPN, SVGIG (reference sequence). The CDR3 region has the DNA TGTGCCTGGACTACGGGACTCAGGAACGAGCAGTACTTC. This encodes CAWTTGLRNEQYF.

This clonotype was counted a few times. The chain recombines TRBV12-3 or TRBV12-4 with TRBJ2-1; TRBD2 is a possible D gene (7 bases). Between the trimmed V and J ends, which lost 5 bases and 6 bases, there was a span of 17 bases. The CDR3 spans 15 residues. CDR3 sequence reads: CASSTGRGLSNEQFF. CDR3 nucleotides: TGTGCCAGCAGTACCGGGCGGGGGCTCTCCAATGAGCAGTTCTTC.

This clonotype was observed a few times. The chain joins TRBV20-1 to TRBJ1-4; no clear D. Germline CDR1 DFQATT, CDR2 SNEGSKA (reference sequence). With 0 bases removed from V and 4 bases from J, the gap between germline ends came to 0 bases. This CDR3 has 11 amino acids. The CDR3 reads CSARDNEKLFF. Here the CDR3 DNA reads TGCAGTGCTAGAGATAATGAAAAACTGTTTTTT.